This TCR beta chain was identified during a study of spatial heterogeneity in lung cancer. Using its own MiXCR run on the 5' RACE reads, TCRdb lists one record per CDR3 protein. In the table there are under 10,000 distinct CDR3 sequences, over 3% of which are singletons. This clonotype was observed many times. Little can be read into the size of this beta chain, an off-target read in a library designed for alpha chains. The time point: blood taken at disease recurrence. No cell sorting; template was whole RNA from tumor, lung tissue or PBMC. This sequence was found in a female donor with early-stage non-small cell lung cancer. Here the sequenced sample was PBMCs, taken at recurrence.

The CDR3 protein is CASARAGPYEQYF. As DNA, the CDR3 is TGTGCCAGCGCCAGAGCCGGACCCTACGAGCAGTACTTC. This chain joins TRBV5-5 and TRBJ2-7; D gene uncertain. Looked up from germline, CDR1 is SGHKS and CDR2 is YYEKEE (reference sequence). The CDR3 covers 13 residues. Trimming pared 7 bases from V and 2 bases from J, leaving 13 bases between.